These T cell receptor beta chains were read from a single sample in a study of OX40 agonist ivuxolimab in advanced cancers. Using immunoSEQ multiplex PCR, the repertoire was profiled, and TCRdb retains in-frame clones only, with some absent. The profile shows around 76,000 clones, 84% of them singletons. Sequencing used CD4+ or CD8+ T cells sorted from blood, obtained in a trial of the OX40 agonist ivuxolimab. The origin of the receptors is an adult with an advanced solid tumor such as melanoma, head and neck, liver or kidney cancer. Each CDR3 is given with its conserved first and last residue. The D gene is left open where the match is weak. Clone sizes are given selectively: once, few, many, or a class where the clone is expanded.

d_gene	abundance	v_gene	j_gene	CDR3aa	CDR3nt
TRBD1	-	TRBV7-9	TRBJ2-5	CASSFGQGEETQYF	TGTGCCAGCAGCTTCGGACAGGGGGAAGAGACCCAGTACTTC
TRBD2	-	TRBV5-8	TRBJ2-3	CASRSGGADTQYF	TGTGCCAGCAGAAGCGGGGGGGCGGATACGCAGTATTTT
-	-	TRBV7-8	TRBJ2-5	CASSTAQAYQETQYF	TGTGCCAGCAGCACCGCCCAAGCGTACCAAGAGACCCAGTACTTC
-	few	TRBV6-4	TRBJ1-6	CASSEEQDSPLHF	TGTGCCAGCAGTGAAGAGCAAGATTCACCCCTCCACTTT
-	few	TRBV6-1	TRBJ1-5	CASSDRVHQPQHF	TGTGCCAGCAGTGATAGGGTGCATCAGCCCCAGCATTTT
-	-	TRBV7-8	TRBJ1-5	CASSPYRVPVGNQPQHF	TGTGCCAGCAGCCCGTACAGGGTCCCCGTTGGCAATCAGCCCCAGCATTTT
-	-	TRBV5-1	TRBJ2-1	CASSPSRLSSYNEQFF	TGCGCCAGCAGCCCCTCCCGATTGAGCTCCTACAATGAGCAGTTCTTC
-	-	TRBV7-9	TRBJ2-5	CASSRGPSETQYF	TGTGCCAGCAGTCGGGGGCCCTCGGAGACCCAGTACTTC
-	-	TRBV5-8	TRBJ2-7	CASSFPRRLYYEQYF	TGTGCCAGCAGCTTCCCACGACGGCTGTACTACGAGCAGTACTTC
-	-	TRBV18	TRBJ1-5	CASSPPGGAFGNQPQHF	TGTGCCAGCTCACCACCAGGGGGTGCTTTTGGCAATCAGCCCCAGCATTTT
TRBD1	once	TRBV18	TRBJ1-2	CASSPNRDRGWGYTF	TGTGCCAGCTCACCTAATCGGGACAGGGGTTGGGGCTACACCTTC
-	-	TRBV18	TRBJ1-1	CASSLREGLPEAFF	TGTGCCAGCTCACTCAGGGAGGGGTTGCCTGAAGCTTTCTTT
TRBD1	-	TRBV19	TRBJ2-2	CASSISGTGSFGELFF	TGTGCCAGTAGTATTTCCGGGACAGGGAGTTTCGGGGAGCTGTTTTTT
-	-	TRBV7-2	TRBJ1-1	CASSSSWGVRANTEAFF	TGTGCCAGCAGCTCCTCGTGGGGGGTAAGGGCCAACACTGAAGCTTTCTTT
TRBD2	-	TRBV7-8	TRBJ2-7	CASSPREGGRYEQYF	TGTGCCAGCAGCCCCCGGGAGGGGGGTCGCTACGAGCAGTACTTC
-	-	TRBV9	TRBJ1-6	CASSVGGRGNSPLHF	TGTGCCAGCAGCGTAGGGGGCAGGGGTAATTCACCCCTCCACTTT
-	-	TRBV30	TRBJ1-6	CAWNSTLGADPPSYNSPLHF	TGTGCCTGGAATAGTACGTTAGGAGCAGATCCGCCCTCCTATAATTCACCCCTCCACTTT
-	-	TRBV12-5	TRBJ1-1	CASGLGIREGAFF	TGTGCTAGTGGTTTGGGCATCAGGGAAGGAGCTTTCTTT
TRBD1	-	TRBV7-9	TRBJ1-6	CASSALRQGVSPLHF	TGTGCCAGCAGCGCCCTCCGGCAGGGGGTTTCTCCCCTCCACTTT
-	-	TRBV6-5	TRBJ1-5	CASSYSSPNQPQHF	TGTGCCAGCAGTTACTCGAGTCCAAATCAGCCCCAGCATTTT
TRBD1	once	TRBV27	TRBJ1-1	CASLPDRFNTEAFF	TGTGCCAGCCTCCCGGACAGGTTTAACACTGAAGCTTTCTTT
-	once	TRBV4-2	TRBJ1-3	CASSQAQGIAGNTIYF	TGTGCCAGCAGCCAGGCACAGGGTATAGCTGGAAACACCATATATTTT
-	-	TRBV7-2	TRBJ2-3	CASSLGWDTQYF	TGTGCCAGCAGCCTGGGGTGGGATACGCAGTATTTT
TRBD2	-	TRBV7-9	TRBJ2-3	CASRLAGGITDTQYF	TGTGCCAGCAGGCTAGCGGGGGGTATCACAGATACGCAGTATTTT
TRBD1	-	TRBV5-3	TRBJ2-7	CARSFPNNRGPSYEQYF	TGTGCCAGAAGCTTCCCAAACAACAGGGGCCCATCCTACGAGCAGTACTTC
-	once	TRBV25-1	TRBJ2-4	CASSDPAGPGNIQYF	TGTGCCAGCAGTGACCCCGCGGGGCCGGGAAACATTCAGTACTTC
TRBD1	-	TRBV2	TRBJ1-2	CASESQGAVEGYTF	TGTGCCAGCGAGAGTCAGGGGGCGGTCGAAGGCTACACCTTC
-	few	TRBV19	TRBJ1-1	CATNTEAFF	TGTGCCACCAACACTGAAGCTTTCTTT
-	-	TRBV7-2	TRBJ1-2	CASSLYNDYGYTF	TGTGCCAGCAGCTTATACAACGACTATGGCTACACCTTC
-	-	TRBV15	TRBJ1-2	CATSRVATNYGYTF	TGTGCCACCAGCAGAGTAGCGACTAACTATGGCTACACCTTC
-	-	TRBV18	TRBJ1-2	CASSPVVDNGYTF	TGTGCCAGCTCCCCGGTCGTCGATAATGGCTACACCTTC
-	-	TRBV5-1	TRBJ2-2	CASSWGDATGELFF	TGCGCCAGCAGCTGGGGAGACGCCACCGGGGAGCTGTTTTTT
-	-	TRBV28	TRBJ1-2	CASLGAISTNYGYTF	TGTGCCTCCTTGGGGGCGATTTCCACTAACTATGGCTACACCTTC
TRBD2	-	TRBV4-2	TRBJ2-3	CASSQEVLAGSTDTQYF	TGTGCCAGCAGCCAAGAAGTGCTAGCGGGTAGCACAGATACGCAGTATTTT
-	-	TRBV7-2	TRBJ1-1	CASSFRVETEAFF	TGTGCCAGCAGCTTTAGGGTTGAGACTGAAGCTTTCTTT
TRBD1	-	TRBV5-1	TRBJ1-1	CASSLGQVAEAFF	TGCGCCAGCAGTTTAGGACAGGTGGCTGAAGCTTTCTTT
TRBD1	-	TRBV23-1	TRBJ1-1	CASSQARGRDTEAFF	TGCGCCAGCAGTCAAGCAAGGGGGCGGGACACTGAAGCTTTCTTT
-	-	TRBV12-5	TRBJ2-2	CASGLVNTGELFF	TGTGCTAGTGGTTTGGTAAACACCGGGGAGCTGTTTTTT
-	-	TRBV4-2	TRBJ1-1	CASSQERSRTEAFF	TGTGCCAGCAGCCAAGAAAGGAGTCGGACTGAAGCTTTCTTT
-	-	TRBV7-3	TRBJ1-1	CASSLMMNTEAFF	TGTGCCAGCAGCTTAATGATGAACACTGAAGCTTTCTTT
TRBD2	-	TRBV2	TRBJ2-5	CASSIAGGQETQYF	TGTGCCAGCAGTATAGCGGGGGGACAGGAGACCCAGTACTTC
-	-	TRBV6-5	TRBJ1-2	CATQGSRGYGYTF	TGTGCCACCCAGGGTTCCAGAGGTTATGGCTACACCTTC